The T cell receptor beta chain described here comes from a study of blood T cell repertoires in COVID-19. Study summary: Researchers got acute and convalescent COVID-19 samples from the United States, Italy and Spain. PBMCs, B-cell-depleted T cells, or T cells were the source of the cDNA or gDNA that made up the material.

With V trimmed by 4 bases and J by 3 bases, 9 bases remained unmatched. The CDR3 is 16 residues long. CDR1 and CDR2 from the germline V gene are KGHDR and SFDVKD. Clones were sequenced by immunoSEQ multiplex PCR, and TCRdb holds only the in-frame ones, with some missing. The data show under 400,000 clones, nearly 90% seen once. The rearrangement uses TRBV24-1 and TRBJ1-2; 8 nucleotides agree with TRBD1. Sequences were obtained from peripheral blood. This sequence was found in a man younger than 35 with active or convalescent COVID-19. This CDR3 is CATSDHRDRPHYGYTF. The CDR3 coding sequence is TGTGCCACCAGTGACCACCGGGACAGGCCACACTATGGCTACACCTTC.